Each of the 28 T cell receptor beta chains below was sequenced from the same sample in a study of blood T cell repertoires in COVID-19. The table came from immunoSEQ multiplex PCR; TCRdb's copy has only in-frame clones and leaves some out. The sample holds 55,000 to 65,000 clones, 75% to 85% seen once. Sequenced input: peripheral blood. These receptors all stem from a human donor in a cohort sampled during active COVID-19.

The chain has TRBV6-1 and TRBJ2-5; the match to TRBD1 covers 9 bases. V shed 1 base and J 4 bases; nucleotides not matched to a gene: 4. The germline V gene encodes CDR1 MNHNS and CDR2 SASEGT. CDR3 length: 15 residues. CDR3 DNA sequence: TGTGCCAGCAGTGAAGTAGGGGGACAGGGAGAGACCCAGTACTTC. It translates to CASSEVGGQGETQYF.

The chain employs TRBV11-1 and TRBJ2-7, with 10 bases aligning to TRBD2. Germline trimming cut 2 bases from V and 10 bases from J; bases unmatched to any gene: 5. The length of the CDR3 is 13 residues. Per the germline V gene, CDR1 is SGHAT and CDR2 is FQDESV (reference sequence). The CDR3 coding sequence is TGTGCCAGCAGCTTACTGAGCGGGGGGGATCAGTACGTC. Its protein product is CASSLLSGGDQYV.

The J gene is TRBJ1-5, the V gene TRBV5-5; D is uncertain. This CDR3 is 15 amino acids long. Trimming left V 2 bases short and J 2 bases short, with 11 bases between. Germline CDR1 reads SGHKS; CDR2 reads YYEKEE (reference sequence). CDR3 protein: CASSFEALRNQPQHF. The CDR3 nucleotides read TGTGCCAGCAGCTTCGAAGCGTTGCGCAATCAGCCCCAGCATTTT.

V usage is TRBV14 and J usage is TRBJ2-7, with no clear D. Germline V gene data show CDR1 as SGHDN and CDR2 as FVKESK. V lost 4 bases and J lost 7, with 14 bases in between. The CDR3 loop spans 13 amino acids. CDR3 residues: CASSPLLGREQYF. In DNA form, the CDR3 reads TGTGCCAGCAGCCCGCTCCTAGGTCGGGAGCAGTACTTC.

In DNA form, the CDR3 reads TGTGCCAGCGAGGACAGGGGCCACGAGCAGTACGTC. Its translation is CASEDRGHEQYV. The gene calls are TRBV3-1 (or the pseudogene TRBV3-2) and TRBJ2-7; 9 bases fit TRBD1. The V segment lost 8 bases and the J segment 5 bases; nucleotides outside the gene matches: 4. The CDR3 loop spans 12 amino acids. Germline V CDR1 and CDR2: LGHDT, YNNKEL (reference sequence).

The chain employs TRBV4-2 and TRBJ2-1; 7 positions agree with TRBD2. Germline V gene sequence: CDR1 LGHNA, CDR2 YNFKEQ. The CDR3 length is 15 residues. V gave up 4 bases and J gave up 6 bases; unmatched junction bases: 9. CDR3 sequence: CASSPRRGRGNEQFF. Written as DNA, the CDR3 is TGTGCCAGCAGCCCAAGGCGGGGGAGGGGCAATGAGCAGTTCTTC.

The V call is TRBV29-1, the J call TRBJ2-2; tentatively, D is TRBD1 (5 bases). V was shortened by 1 base and J by 9 bases, with 12 bases between the two germline ends. This CDR3 has 13 amino acids. The germline V gene has CDR1 SQVTM and CDR2 ANQGSEA. The CDR3 reads CSVEGQQTRELFF. CDR3 bases: TGCAGCGTTGAAGGACAGCAGACCCGGGAGCTGTTTTTT.

The chain links TRBV25-1 to TRBJ2-5; the match to TRBD2 covers 10 bases. The CDR3 length is 15 residues. CDR1 MGHDK and CDR2 SYGVNS come from the germline V gene. Trimming took 5 bases from V and 5 from J; bases not matched to a gene: 8. CDR3 region: CASSSSGGSRETQYF. The CDR3 DNA sequence: TGTGCCAGCAGTTCTAGCGGGGGCTCTCGTGAGACCCAGTACTTC.

This chain connects TRBV2 to TRBJ2-1; a possible D gene is TRBD2 (5 bases). The germline V gene encodes CDR1 SNHLY and CDR2 FYNNEI. Deletions cut 7 bases from V and 8 bases from J, with 24 bases between. The CDR3 is 16 residues long. CDR3 loop: CASKQWETGSTDEQFF. The DNA of the CDR3 is TGTGCCAGCAAGCAGTGGGAGACCGGTTCGACCGATGAGCAGTTCTTC.

The chain's CDR3 is CASSHGTSGDLYNEQFF. The CDR3 nucleotides read TGTGCCAGCAGCCATGGGACTAGCGGGGATTTGTACAATGAGCAGTTCTTC. J is TRBJ2-1 and V is TRBV4-2, with 13 bases matching TRBD2. The CDR3 runs 17 residues. V was pared by 3 bases and J by 4 bases, with 6 bases of the junction left unmatched. Per the germline V gene, CDR1 is LGHNA and CDR2 is YNFKEQ.

The rearrangement joins TRBV10-3 to TRBJ1-5; 8 bases map to TRBD1. The CDR3 is 15 amino acids. The trim removed 6 bases at V and 2 bases at J, leaving 6 bases unmatched. From germline, CDR1 is ENHRY and CDR2 SYGVKD. CDR3 DNA sequence: TGTGCCATCAGCCCAGGGGGCGTTGGCAATCAGCCCCAGCATTTT. It codes for CAISPGGVGNQPQHF.

The chain has TRBV20-1 and TRBJ1-1; 7 bases map to TRBD1. Germline CDR1 DFQATT, CDR2 SNEGSKA (reference sequence). The CDR3 loop spans 11 amino acids. Unmatched junction bases numbered 7, after V lost 4 bases and J lost 11 bases. Written as DNA, the CDR3 is TGCAGTGCTACTCCCGACAGGGACGCTTTCTTT. Translated, it gives CSATPDRDAFF.

The chain uses TRBV19 and TRBJ2-4; maybe TRBD2 (5 bases). This CDR3 contains 15 residues. Germline V gene sequence: CDR1 LNHDA, CDR2 SQIVND (reference sequence). Deletions cut 3 bases from V and 0 bases from J, with 9 bases between. The CDR3 sequence is CASSMRTAAKNIQYF. The CDR3 coding sequence is TGTGCCAGTAGTATGAGGACTGCAGCCAAAAACATTCAGTACTTC.

The J gene is TRBJ1-3, the V gene TRBV10-3, with D possibly being TRBD1 (5 bases). V gave up 11 bases and J gave up 0 bases, with 17 bases separating them. Germline V gene sequence: CDR1 ENHRY, CDR2 SYGVKD. This CDR3 region has 15 residues. The CDR3 here is CAPNPYRTSGNTIYF. The CDR3 DNA reads TGTGCCCCCAACCCGTACAGGACCTCTGGAAACACCATATATTTT.

V is TRBV5-8 and J is TRBJ2-5; TRBD1 aligns across 7 bases. The ends lost 4 bases at V and 6 bases at J; junction bases unmatched: 12. The germline V gene encodes CDR1 SGHTS and CDR2 YDEGEE. CDR3 length: 15 amino acids. CDR3 DNA: TGTGCCAGCAGCCTAAGACAGGGTAGTAAAAAGACCCAGTACTTC. It translates to CASSLRQGSKKTQYF. Full variable domain (rest looked up from reference TRBV5-8 and TRBJ2-5): EAGVTQSPTHLIKTRGQQATLRCSPISGHTSVYWYQQALGLGLQFLLWYDEGEERNRGNFPPRFSGRQFPNYSSELNVNALELEDSALYLCASSLRQGSKKTQYFGPGTRLLVL.

The chain recombines TRBV20-1 with TRBJ2-7; D remains unclear. The CDR3 spans 11 residues. Germline assignment: CDR1 DFQATT and CDR2 SNEGSKA (reference sequence). Trimming removed 0 bases from V and 3 bases from J, with 3 bases in between. CDR3 sequence reads: CSARDNYEQYV. CDR3 coding DNA: TGCAGTGCTAGAGATAACTACGAGCAGTACGTC.

The V and J genes are TRBV6-5 and TRBJ2-7; 9 bases are a match to TRBD2. The length of the CDR3 is 15 residues. V shed 2 bases, J shed 3 bases, and the junction held 5 bases outside the gene matches. CDR1 and CDR2 (germline): MNHEY, SVGAGI. The CDR3 sequence is CASSYGRGGGYEQYV. DNA of the CDR3: TGTGCCAGCAGTTACGGGCGGGGGGGCGGCTACGAGCAGTACGTC.

The chain links TRBV27 to TRBJ1-5; 9 bases map to TRBD1. The germline gives CDR1 MNHEY, CDR2 SMNVEV (reference sequence). This CDR3 region has 15 residues. V lost 3 bases and J lost 6; bases outside the gene matches: 6. The CDR3 coding sequence is TGTGCCAGCAGTTTGCAGGGACAGGGCTTTCAGCCCCAGCATTTT. Amino acids: CASSLQGQGFQPQHF.

The V and J genes are TRBV4-1 and TRBJ2-5, with 11 bases lining up with TRBD2. The CDR3 sequence is 17 residues long. V dropped 2 bases and J dropped 3; count of bases not matched to a gene: 8. The germline gives CDR1 MGHRA, CDR2 YSYEKL. The CDR3 DNA reads TGCGCCAGCAGCCAACAGACCGGGACTAGCGGTAAAGAGACCCAGTACTTC. Encoded protein: CASSQQTGTSGKETQYF.

This clone was found a few times. The chain is built from TRBV5-8 and TRBJ2-1; TRBD1 might be the D (5 bases). Germline-derived CDR1 and CDR2 are SGHTS and YDEGEE. V lost 0 bases and J lost 8, with 15 bases in between. The CDR3 consists of 15 residues. The chain's CDR3 is CASSLGAGIRDEQFF. DNA for the CDR3: TGTGCCAGCAGCTTGGGGGCAGGGATTCGGGATGAGCAGTTCTTC. The full variable domain, its missing parts supplied by reference TRBV5-8 and TRBJ2-1, is EAGVTQSPTHLIKTRGQQATLRCSPISGHTSVYWYQQALGLGLQFLLWYDEGEERNRGNFPPRFSGRQFPNYSSELNVNALELEDSALYLCASSLGAGIRDEQFFGPGTRLTVL.

This chain joins TRBV5-4 and TRBJ1-2; perhaps TRBD1 as D (5 bases). The CDR3 is 14 amino acids. Germline values: CDR1 SGHNT, CDR2 YYREEE (reference sequence). V lost 3 bases and J 3 bases, leaving 12 bases between the germline ends. The CDR3 spells CASSSQGYYYGYTF. The CDR3 region has the DNA TGTGCCAGCAGCTCGCAGGGTTATTACTATGGCTACACCTTC. The variable domain in full, with the rest retrieved from reference TRBV5-4 and TRBJ1-2, is ETGVTQSPTHLIKTRGQQVTLRCSSQSGHNTVSWYQQALGQGPQFIFQYYREEENGRGNFPPRFSGLQFPNYSSELNVNALELDDSALYLCASSSQGYYYGYTFGSGTRLTVV.

The chain combines TRBV9 with TRBJ1-2; weak D call: TRBD1 (6 bases). Germline lookup yields CDR1 SGDLS and CDR2 YYNGEE. With 3 bases removed from V and 6 bases from J, the gap between germline ends came to 27 bases. The CDR3 extends over 18 amino acids. The CDR3 loop reads CASSENLPGRGEGDGYTF. The CDR3 region has the DNA TGTGCCAGCAGCGAAAACCTTCCGGGCAGGGGTGAAGGGGATGGCTACACCTTC. Combining the CDR3 with reference TRBV9 and TRBJ1-2 gives the whole variable domain DSGVTQTPKHLITATGQRVTLRCSPRSGDLSVYWYQQSLDQGLQFLIQYYNGEERAKGNILERFSAQQFPDLHSELNLSSLELGDSALYFCASSENLPGRGEGDGYTFGSGTRLTVV.

In this sample, this clone turned up many times. The V and J genes are TRBV10-1 and TRBJ2-7, with 8 bases identical to TRBD1. Germline V gives CDR1 WNHNN, CDR2 SYGVQD (reference sequence). This CDR3 region has 16 residues. V gave up 4 bases and J gave up 2 bases; unmatched junction bases: 10. CDR3 protein: CASSGASGTGAYEQYF. The CDR3, as DNA: TGCGCCAGCAGTGGGGCCTCCGGGACAGGAGCCTACGAGCAGTACTTC.

V usage is TRBV5-1 and J usage is TRBJ1-1; D unresolved. Looked up from germline, CDR1 is SGHRS and CDR2 is YFSETQ. The CDR3 length is 15 residues. V was trimmed by 1 base and J by 1 base, leaving 11 bases between them. CDR3 sequence (DNA): TGCGCCAGCAGCTTGCAAACAGATGCGAACACTGAAGCTTTCTTT. Translated, it gives CASSLQTDANTEAFF.

The chain is built from TRBV23-1 and TRBJ2-7; 8 positions match TRBD1. TRBV23-1 is an ORF for which the function is uncertain. This CDR3 has 15 amino acids. The V gene end was trimmed by 0 bases and the J gene end by 4 bases; junction bases not matched to a gene: 5. CDR3 sequence: CASSQSAGGKYEQYF. Here the CDR3 DNA reads TGCGCCAGCAGTCAATCGGCAGGGGGCAAGTACGAGCAGTACTTC.

The J gene is TRBJ2-5, the V gene TRBV5-5; D remains unclear. The CDR3 has 14 amino acids. V lost 4 bases and J 5 bases, leaving 15 bases between the germline ends. Germline V CDR1 and CDR2: SGHKS, YYEKEE (reference sequence). The CDR3 bases are TGTGCCAGCAGCACAGTCTCCGGAAGGGAGACCCAGTACTTC. This encodes CASSTVSGRETQYF.

The V gene is TRBV7-2, the J gene TRBJ2-1; tentatively, D is TRBD2 (6 bases). The CDR3 is 13 residues long. The germline CDR1 and CDR2 sequences are SGHTA and FQGNSA. Trimming removed 2 bases at V and 10 bases at J, with 12 bases between. CDR3 sequence (DNA): TGTGCCAGCAGCTTAATAATTGGGGGGGAGCAGTTCTTC. Translating gives CASSLIIGGEQFF.

This clone is a singleton in its sample. The CDR3, as DNA: TGTGCCAGTGGGCCCGCGGGCTACACCTTC. Its protein product is CASGPAGYTF. The chain links TRBV19 to TRBJ1-2; no reliable D call. Trimming shortened V by 8 bases and J by 8 bases, and 9 bases separated the two germline ends. CDR1 and CDR2 (germline): LNHDA, SQIVND (reference sequence). This CDR3 is 10 amino acids long.